The 2 T cell receptor beta chains below were found in one sample sequenced in a study of regulatory T cells in long-lasting Graves disease. The time point denotes: newly diagnosed GD, antithyroid drugs for less than 3 months. Isolated PBMC RNA provided the starting material for the TCR library. TCR beta libraries were built with iRepertoire HTBI primers and Arm-PCR of CDR3 regions. TCRdb reanalysed the multiplex PCR reads using MiXCR and keeps one entry per CDR3 protein. The sample has approximately 400,000 distinct CDR3 sequences, 15% seen once. The same data also contributed to another study, on T cells in Graves' hyperthyroidism and ophthalmopathy.

Sequenced here: peripheral blood mononuclear cells (PBMCs), sampled at new diagnosis, from a patient treated with antithyroid drugs. These receptors came from a woman aged 40 to 49 with Graves disease.

Only a few counts were recorded for this clonotype. A read error may account for a junction end that differs from germline. The chain recombines TRBV29-1 with TRBJ2-3; D is perhaps TRBD1 (6 bases). CDR3 length: 15 amino acids. The germline V gene has CDR1 SQVTM and CDR2 ANQGSEA. CDR3 sequence: CSAIHAGASTDAQYF. In DNA form, the CDR3 reads TGCAGCGCTATCCACGCAGGGGCAAGCACAGATGCGCAGTATTTT.

This clonotype was seen at least ten times. CDR3 protein: CSASGLANYEQYF. CDR3 DNA sequence: TGCAGTGCTAGTGGCCTAGCGAACTACGAGCAGTACTTC. The V call is TRBV20-1, the J call TRBJ2-7, with TRBD2 as a possible D gene (6 bases). CDR3 length: 13 amino acids. The ends were cut back, 3 bases at V and 3 bases at J, with 12 bases in the middle. The germline gives CDR1 DFQATT, CDR2 SNEGSKA (reference sequence).